This T cell receptor beta chain was captured by sequencing in a study of early stage breast cancer tumors. Whole-study findings and limits: Unsorted bulk genomic DNA sequencing lacked pairing and functional marker data. Comparing each tissue with blood distinguished tumor from normal in about 85% of the 16 patients. Most shared enriched TCRB sequences were commonly generated ones. Compared with adjacent normal breast tissue, tumors showed 2 to 2.5-fold greater T cell density and higher clonality.

This CDR3 has 11 amino acids. V lost 6 bases and J lost 8, with 10 bases in between. Germline V gene lookup returns CDR1 MNHNY and CDR2 SVGAGI (reference sequence). Measured with immunoSEQ multiplex PCR; TCRdb has only the in-frame clones, and not every one. The table includes over 25,000 clones, roughly 78% detected once. Notes on this clone: Its antigen is currently unknown.

Sequencing was done on a sample of blood. The chain couples TRBV6-6 to TRBJ1-1; weak D call: TRBD1 (6 bases). The receptor comes from a person aged 55 to 75 with breast cancer. The CDR3 spells CASRVGTEAFF. DNA for the CDR3: TGTGCCAGCAGGGTCGGGACAGAAGCTTTCTTT.